This T cell receptor beta chain was identified in a study of shared clonotypes between healthy human individuals. The method was immunoSEQ multiplex PCR; TCRdb's version includes in-frame clones alone and lacks a portion of them. Here the sample spans more than 2 million clones, more than 90% being singletons. The sample taken for sequencing was naive CD4+ T cells sorted from blood. Subset here: CD45RA+ positively selected. This TCR was sampled from a man aged 18 to 30 in good health.

The CDR3 DNA sequence: TGTGCCAGCAGCTCAGCATCATATCAGCCCCAGCATTTT. This sequence encodes CASSSASYQPQHF. The rearrangement joins TRBV13 to TRBJ1-5, with no clear D. CDR1 and CDR2 from the germline V gene are PRHDT and FYEKMQ (reference sequence). The CDR3 runs to 13 residues. With 4 bases removed from V and 5 bases from J, the gap between germline ends came to 9 bases.